This is a list of T cell receptor beta chains from one sample in a study of chemoradiotherapy in HPV16-positive cancers. The repertoire was sequenced with immunoSEQ multiplex PCR; TCRdb's copy has only in-frame clones and lacks some. The sample shows approximately 13,000 clones, just under 70% of them seen only once. This specimen was collected from a patient who underwent chemoradiotherapy. These receptors came from a human donor with HPV-associated anogenital cancer. Each CDR3 is given with its conserved first and last residue. Fields, in order: CDR3 length, clone size, J gene, V gene, D gene, CDR3 protein, CDR3 DNA. A D gene is named only where the DNA matches it firmly. For some rows the clone size is stated as once, few or many, or as a class when expanded; others skip it.

length: 12; size: NA; J: TRBJ1-2; V: TRBV5-1; D: NA; CDR3: CASQGNGYGYTF; DNA: TGCGCCTCTCAGGGAAACGGGTATGGCTACACCTTC
length: 15; size: NA; J: TRBJ1-6; V: TRBV5-4; D: NA; CDR3: CASSFREVVNSPLHF; DNA: TGTGCCAGCAGCTTCAGGGAGGTGGTCAATTCACCCCTCCACTTT
length: 13; size: NA; J: TRBJ2-7; V: TRBV6-5; D: TRBD1; CDR3: CASSYETGTEQYF; DNA: TGTGCCAGCAGTTACGAGACAGGGACCGAGCAGTACTTC
length: 15; size: NA; J: TRBJ1-4; V: TRBV19; D: NA; CDR3: CASSMGIGGIEKLFF; DNA: TGTGCCAGTAGTATGGGGATCGGAGGGATTGAAAAACTGTTTTTT
length: 15; size: few; J: TRBJ1-2; V: TRBV4-3; D: NA; CDR3: CASSQDLRVNYGYTF; DNA: TGCGCCAGCAGCCAAGATCTGAGGGTGAACTATGGCTACACCTTC
length: 12; size: NA; J: TRBJ2-7; V: TRBV30; D: NA; CDR3: CAWSVASYEQYF; DNA: TGTGCCTGGAGTGTGGCTTCCTACGAGCAGTACTTC
length: 15; size: once; J: TRBJ2-1; V: TRBV5-4; D: NA; CDR3: CASSLGSSSYNEQFF; DNA: TGTGCCAGCAGCTTGGGGAGTAGCTCCTACAATGAGCAGTTCTTC
length: 14; size: NA; J: TRBJ1-6; V: TRBV6-5; D: NA; CDR3: CASRQTGRNSPLHF; DNA: TGTGCCAGCAGGCAAACAGGGCGAAATTCACCCCTCCACTTT
length: 14; size: NA; J: TRBJ2-2; V: TRBV7-8; D: TRBD2; CDR3: CASSALTSLGELFF; DNA: TGTGCCAGCAGCGCCCTGACTAGCCTTGGGGAGCTGTTTTTT
length: 16; size: NA; J: TRBJ2-5; V: TRBV5-6; D: NA; CDR3: CASSLGRVVVQETQYF; DNA: TGTGCCAGCAGCTTAGGGCGTGTAGTCGTACAAGAGACCCAGTACTTC
length: 19; size: NA; J: TRBJ1-5; V: TRBV19; D: NA; CDR3: CASSSRDLLSGEGNQPQHF; DNA: TGTGCCAGTAGTAGTAGGGATTTATTGTCAGGGGAAGGCAATCAGCCCCAGCATTTT
length: 10; size: NA; J: TRBJ1-1; V: TRBV2; D: TRBD1; CDR3: CASTQGVAFF; DNA: TGTGCCAGCACTCAGGGGGTGGCTTTCTTT
length: 17; size: NA; J: TRBJ1-2; V: TRBV4-2; D: TRBD1; CDR3: CASSQDPGTALNYGYTF; DNA: TGTGCCAGCAGCCAAGACCCCGGGACAGCCCTTAACTATGGCTACACCTTC
length: 14; size: NA; J: TRBJ2-5; V: TRBV2; D: NA; CDR3: CASRAGRFQETQYF; DNA: TGTGCCAGCAGGGCCGGCAGATTTCAAGAGACCCAGTACTTC
length: 13; size: NA; J: TRBJ1-1; V: TRBV18; D: NA; CDR3: CANAQGANTEAFF; DNA: TGTGCCAACGCACAGGGCGCAAACACTGAAGCTTTCTTT
length: 15; size: NA; J: TRBJ2-1; V: TRBV6-1; D: NA; CDR3: CASSAGRGFYNEQFF; DNA: TGTGCCAGCAGTGCCGGACGGGGTTTCTACAATGAGCAGTTCTTC
length: 14; size: hyperexpanded; J: TRBJ2-2; V: TRBV7-6; D: NA; CDR3: CASSVAPDTGELFF; DNA: TGTGCCAGCAGCGTAGCACCCGACACCGGGGAGCTGTTTTTT
length: 17; size: NA; J: TRBJ1-1; V: TRBV5-1; D: NA; CDR3: CASSFFSTGTLNTEAFF; DNA: TGCGCCAGCAGCTTTTTTTCTACCGGAACTTTGAACACTGAAGCTTTCTTT
length: 17; size: NA; J: TRBJ2-7; V: TRBV2; D: NA; CDR3: CASSEKGLGQGSYEQYF; DNA: TGTGCCAGCAGTGAAAAGGGATTGGGGCAGGGGAGCTACGAGCAGTACTTC
length: 16; size: few; J: TRBJ2-7; V: TRBV4-1; D: NA; CDR3: CASSQEISGQLMEQYF; DNA: TGCGCCAGCAGCCAGGAGATTTCGGGACAATTAATGGAGCAGTACTTC
length: 13; size: NA; J: TRBJ1-2; V: TRBV7-9; D: NA; CDR3: CASSPDLWYGYTF; DNA: TGTGCCAGCAGCCCAGATTTATGGTATGGCTACACCTTC
length: 14; size: NA; J: TRBJ2-5; V: TRBV6-6; D: TRBD1; CDR3: CASSYSNRGETQYF; DNA: TGTGCCAGCAGTTACTCGAACAGGGGGGAGACCCAGTACTTC